The entry that follows covers one T cell receptor (beta chain) sequence. The antigen is not known. This sample was included in a study of cytomegalovirus exposure and HLA in healthy donors. Study findings and constraints: Specificity for CMV antigens was confirmed in vitro for a few of the CMV-associated chains. A list of 150 or so TCR beta chains associated with cytomegalovirus was given. According to a subsequent analysis, TCR clusters identified in the first cohort showed a tendency to co-occur across the 100 to 150 validation repertoires.

Trimming stripped 1 base from V and 0 bases from J, with 7 bases between. The CDR3 has 14 residues. CDR1 is MNHNS, CDR2 SASEGT, per germline. Generated by immunoSEQ multiplex PCR, the TCRdb table keeps only in-frame clones and is missing some. Of 100,000 to 120,000 clones in the sample, approximately 96% were seen once. Specimen: PBMCs. The TCR sequence derives from a woman under 30 in good health and CMV-seronegative. The chain joins TRBV6-1 to TRBJ2-7, with a tentative D call TRBD1 (5 bases). The CDR3 loop reads CASSEVGDSYEQYF. The CDR3 nucleotides read TGTGCCAGCAGTGAAGTAGGGGACTCCTACGAGCAGTACTTC.